This T cell receptor beta chain was retrieved from a study of blood T cell repertoires in COVID-19. Study-level background: Samples representing acute and convalescent COVID-19 were sourced from the United States, Italy and Spain.

Sequenced by immunoSEQ multiplex PCR; TCRdb stores in-frame clones only, minus some. The sample has approximately 230,000 clones; about 80% are singletons. Germline V gene data show CDR1 as GTSNPN and CDR2 as SVGIG (reference sequence). The CDR3 length is 16 residues. The V end was cut by 0 bases, the J end by 0 bases, with 14 bases between. J is TRBJ1-1 and V is TRBV30; possibly TRBD1 for D (6 bases). Sequenced material: PBMCs or T cells enriched from blood (not recorded which). The sequence came from a man aged 40-49 years who had recovered from COVID-19. The CDR3 DNA reads as TGTGCCTGGAGTGTAGGGGGGGGCAGGATGAACACTGAAGCTTTCTTT. Translating it yields CAWSVGGGRMNTEAFF.